This T cell receptor beta chain was captured by sequencing in a study of graft-versus-host responses after intestinal transplantation. Study information: Every recipient had anti-thymocyte globulin induction and around 3 years of tacrolimus plus steroids. Points from the study as a whole: GvH clones detected in recipient marrow included some appearing first in ileum or blood.

This CDR3 is built from 13 residues. Trimming stripped 1 base from V and 1 base from J, with 5 bases between. Germline V gives CDR1 SGDLS, CDR2 YYNGEE. Of note for this clone: Its antigen is as yet unknown.

Clones were read by immunoSEQ multiplex PCR, and TCRdb kept only the in-frame ones, dropping some. The profile shows around 100,000 clones, 91% of them singletons. This clonotype was obtained from a human donor who was the organ donor for an intestinal transplant. Material: unstimulated CD4+ T cells sorted from spleen or lymph node cells, obtained before transplant. The rearrangement joins TRBV9 to TRBJ2-5; possible D gene TRBD2, 5 bases. The DNA of the CDR3 is TGTGCCAGCAGCGTACTAGCCCAAGAGACCCAGTACTTC. Encoded protein: CASSVLAQETQYF.